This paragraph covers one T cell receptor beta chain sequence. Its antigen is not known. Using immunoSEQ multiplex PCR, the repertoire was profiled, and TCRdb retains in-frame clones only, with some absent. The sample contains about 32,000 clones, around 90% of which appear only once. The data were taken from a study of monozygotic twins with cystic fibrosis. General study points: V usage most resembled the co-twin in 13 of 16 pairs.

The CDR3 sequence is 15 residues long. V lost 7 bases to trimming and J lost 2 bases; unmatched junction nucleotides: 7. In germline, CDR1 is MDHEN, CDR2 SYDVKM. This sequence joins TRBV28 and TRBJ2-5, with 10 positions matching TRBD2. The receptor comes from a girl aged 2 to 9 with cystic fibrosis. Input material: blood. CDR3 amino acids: CASTPGLAAQETQYF. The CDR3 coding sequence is TGTGCCAGCACCCCTGGACTAGCGGCACAAGAGACCCAGTACTTC.